This T cell receptor (beta chain) derives from a study of T cell responses to AZD1222 COVID-19 vaccine. General study findings and limits: White British ancestry dominated among donors, who included more females, and clonal diversity was possibly underestimated. As reported, nearly half of all spike-specific TCRs target variant regions that are unmutated. The repertoires were collected only after the peak T cell response.

Trimming took 4 bases from V and 1 from J, leaving 11 bases between them. Germline V CDR1 and CDR2: SGDLS, YYNGEE. The CDR3 is 14 residues long. Comment on this clone: Antigen specificity is unknown.

The table came from immunoSEQ multiplex PCR; TCRdb's copy has only in-frame clones and leaves some out. The sample lists around 69,000 clones, about 88% occurring once. This receptor was obtained from an adult in good health. The chain joins TRBV9 to TRBJ1-1, with a tentative D call TRBD1 (6 bases). Here the sequenced sample was peripheral blood, taken on day 0 of AZD1222 vaccination. CDR3 residues: CASSSRGENTEAFF. As DNA, the CDR3 is TGTGCCAGCAGCAGCAGGGGTGAGAACACTGAAGCTTTCTTT.